Below, 26 T cell receptor beta chains from the same sample are listed, as sequenced in a study of blood T cell repertoires in COVID-19. TCRdb keeps only in-frame clones here, not all; method: immunoSEQ multiplex PCR. The table lists some 60,000 clones, approximately 86% of them singletons, with 6% to 8% in the top ten. The specimen was peripheral blood. The source is a human donor with active COVID-19. The donor label of this sample is uncertain.

The chain links TRBV6-2 or TRBV6-3 to TRBJ2-7, with 8 bases identical to TRBD1. V was pared by 6 bases and J by 3 bases, with 13 bases of the junction left unmatched. The CDR3 extends over 16 amino acids. In germline, CDR1 is MNHEY, CDR2 SVGEGT. The CDR3: CASSRPYDTGGYEQYF. CDR3 in DNA: TGTGCCAGCAGCCGTCCCTATGACACAGGGGGCTACGAGCAGTACTTC.

The chain is built from TRBV6-1 and TRBJ1-2; D call uncertain. The V end lost 3 bases, the J end lost 1 base, and 12 bases lay between the germline ends. The CDR3 covers 15 residues. CDR1 is MNHNS, CDR2 SASEGT, per germline. CDR3 in amino acids: CASSETLILNYGYTF. The CDR3, as DNA: TGTGCCAGCAGTGAGACTTTAATACTTAACTATGGCTACACCTTC.

This clone occurred a few times. The rearrangement uses TRBV28 and TRBJ2-1, with 8 bases that match TRBD2. Trimming cost V 3 bases and J 4 bases; bases outside gene matches: 11. This CDR3 is 17 amino acids long. Germline V gene data show CDR1 as MDHEN and CDR2 as SYDVKM. The CDR3, as DNA: TGTGCCAGCAGTTTTAGAATAGCGGGGCCAGAGTACAATGAGCAGTTCTTC. It encodes CASSFRIAGPEYNEQFF.

This clone was observed a single time. The CDR3 spells CASSLAGINEQYF. CDR3 in DNA: TGTGCCAGCAGCTTAGCCGGGATCAACGAGCAGTACTTC. The chain couples TRBV11-1 to TRBJ2-7, with D perhaps matching TRBD2 (5 bases). The V end lost 0 bases, the J end lost 5 bases, and 8 bases lay between the germline ends. Germline CDR1 reads SGHAT; CDR2 reads FQDESV (reference sequence). This CDR3 spans 13 amino acids.

The chain is built from TRBV5-1 and TRBJ1-4; D gene unclear. The germline V and J ends were trimmed by 0 bases and 5 bases, with 14 bases remaining between them. This CDR3 is 16 amino acids long. The V gene's germline CDR1 is SGHRS and CDR2 YFSETQ. CDR3 protein: CASSLVQAALNEKLFF. CDR3 in DNA: TGCGCCAGCAGCTTGGTTCAGGCAGCCCTAAATGAAAAACTGTTTTTT.

There are a few counts of this clone. This chain's CDR3 is CASSGADGYTF. The CDR3 DNA sequence: TGTGCCAGCAGTGGGGCAGATGGCTACACCTTC. The V call is TRBV2, the J call TRBJ1-2, with D hard to call. The CDR3 loop spans 11 amino acids. The germline V gene encodes CDR1 SNHLY and CDR2 FYNNEI. With 4 bases removed from V and 6 bases from J, the gap between germline ends came to 6 bases.

This clone has a single count. This chain links TRBV19 with TRBJ2-7; 11 positions agree with TRBD1. Germline V gives CDR1 LNHDA, CDR2 SQIVND (reference sequence). V shed 7 bases and J 2 bases; nucleotides not matched to a gene: 13. The CDR3 sequence is 17 residues long. Written as DNA, the CDR3 is TGTGCCAGTATCTCCCCAGGAGGGGGACAGGGGGCCTACGAGCAGTACTTC. This translates into CASISPGGGQGAYEQYF.

This chain links TRBV6-6 with TRBJ2-3, with a tentative D call TRBD2 (7 bases). From germline, CDR1 is MNHNY and CDR2 SVGAGI (reference sequence). There are 16 residues in the CDR3. Trimming took off 0 bases at V and 3 bases at J, with 13 bases between the two ends. CDR3 nucleotide sequence: TGTGCCAGCAGTTACTCGGCGAGGGGGGGGACAGATACGCAGTATTTT. This gives the protein CASSYSARGGTDTQYF.

The chain recombines TRBV7-9 with TRBJ2-7; D remains ambiguous. Trimming cost V 5 bases and J 5 bases, with 10 bases left between them. Looked up from germline, CDR1 is SEHNR and CDR2 is FQNEAQ (reference sequence). The CDR3 loop spans 12 amino acids. The CDR3 nucleotides read TGTGCCAGCAGCCTCACGTCAGACGAGCAGTACTTC. This codes for CASSLTSDEQYF.

The V call is TRBV6-2 or TRBV6-3, the J call TRBJ1-1; D unclear. With 4 bases removed from V and 1 base from J, the gap between germline ends came to 7 bases. The CDR3 is 13 residues long. Germline V CDR1 and CDR2: MNHEY, SVGEGT. The CDR3: CASSFPWNTEAFF. The CDR3 DNA reads TGTGCCAGCAGTTTTCCCTGGAACACTGAAGCTTTCTTT.

In DNA, the CDR3 is TGCGCCAGCAGCCAATGGACAGGGGGGCGGGAGCTGTTTTTT. This sequence encodes CASSQWTGGRELFF. The rearrangement links TRBV5-1 to TRBJ2-2; 10 bases are a match to TRBD1. J was trimmed by 9 bases and V by 4 bases; bases with no gene match: 6. Germline CDR1 reads SGHRS; CDR2 reads YFSETQ. The CDR3 runs to 14 residues.

This clone was observed a few times. CDR3 in DNA: TGTGCCAGCAGGATGACAGGGACCTACGAGCAGTACTTC. Amino acid sequence: CASRMTGTYEQYF. This chain links TRBV28 with TRBJ2-7, with 7 bases fitting TRBD1. The length of the CDR3 is 13 residues. Germline CDR1 MDHEN, CDR2 SYDVKM. Trimming removed 6 bases from V and 2 bases from J; junction bases left unmatched: 4.

The genes are TRBV5-4 and TRBJ2-1; 9 bases line up with TRBD1. J was trimmed by 5 bases and V by 0 bases; bases with no gene match: 3. The CDR3 loop spans 15 amino acids. Germline V gene lookup returns CDR1 SGHNT and CDR2 YYREEE (reference sequence). Here the CDR3 DNA reads TGTGCCAGCAGCTTGGGGGACAGGGCCAACAATGAGCAGTTCTTC. It is translated as CASSLGDRANNEQFF.

V is TRBV28 and J is TRBJ1-2; TRBD1 aligns across 9 bases. This CDR3 is 15 amino acids long. V lost 10 bases, J lost 8 bases, and 17 bases stayed unmatched. Per the germline V gene, CDR1 is MDHEN and CDR2 is SYDVKM. The CDR3 spells CATVLLQGAREGYTF. The CDR3 DNA sequence: TGTGCCACCGTGTTGTTACAGGGGGCGCGAGAAGGCTACACCTTC.

The J gene is TRBJ2-2, the V gene TRBV7-9, with a weak D call TRBD2 (5 bases). CDR1 is SEHNR, CDR2 FQNEAQ, per germline (reference sequence). Trimming took off 6 bases at V and 4 bases at J, with 9 bases between the two ends. CDR3 length: 13 amino acids. CDR3 amino acids: CASSIGGTGELFF. Written as DNA, the CDR3 is TGTGCCAGCAGTATAGGAGGCACCGGGGAGCTGTTTTTT.

V is TRBV5-4 and J is TRBJ2-5; 7 nucleotides align to TRBD1. The CDR3 sequence is 16 residues long. The V and J ends lost 4 bases and 2 bases, in that order; junction bases with no gene match: 11. Per the germline V gene, CDR1 is SGHNT and CDR2 is YYREEE (reference sequence). The CDR3 here is CASSTRQGSLQETQYF. The CDR3 region has the DNA TGTGCCAGCAGCACGAGACAGGGAAGTCTTCAAGAGACCCAGTACTTC.

The chain combines TRBV5-4 with TRBJ2-1; 9 nucleotides match TRBD2. Germline CDR1 reads SGHNT; CDR2 reads YYREEE (reference sequence). V trimming: 6 bases; J trimming: 7 bases; junction bases outside the gene matches: 11. The CDR3 runs to 15 residues. CDR3 loop: CASTTQGLAGNEQFF. In DNA, the CDR3 is TGTGCCAGCACTACCCAGGGACTAGCCGGGAATGAGCAGTTCTTC.

The V call is TRBV5-1, the J call TRBJ2-1; no definite D call. CDR1 SGHRS and CDR2 YFSETQ come from the germline V gene. V was shortened by 2 bases and J by 0 bases, with 12 bases between the two germline ends. The length of the CDR3 is 16 residues. CDR3 DNA sequence: TGCGCCAGCAGCTTAGGATCCCGGAGCTCCTACAATGAGCAGTTCTTC. It specifies CASSLGSRSSYNEQFF.

The chain carries TRBV18 and TRBJ2-1; 7 bases fit TRBD2. This CDR3 region has 15 residues. J gave up 8 bases and V 0 bases, and 7 bases lay outside the gene matches. Germline CDR1 and CDR2: KGHSH and LQKENI. CDR3 DNA: TGTGCCAGCTCACCACCGCAGGGAGGGAACGATGAGCAGTTCTTC. This sequence encodes CASSPPQGGNDEQFF.

This chain connects TRBV5-1 to TRBJ1-2; possible D gene TRBD1, 6 bases. The CDR3 is 14 residues long. Trimming shortened V by 4 bases and J by 8 bases, and 18 bases separated the two germline ends. In germline, CDR1 is SGHRS, CDR2 YFSETQ. CDR3 in amino acids: CASSPNVAGEGYTF. The CDR3 DNA is TGCGCCAGCAGCCCCAACGTGGCAGGGGAAGGCTACACCTTC.

The rearrangement uses TRBV20-1 and TRBJ2-7; D uncertain. CDR1 and CDR2 from the germline V gene are DFQATT and SNEGSKA (reference sequence). V lost 3 bases to trimming and J lost 0 bases, with 12 bases between them. This CDR3 comprises 14 residues. The CDR3: CSASPRGLSYEQYF. The CDR3 bases are TGCAGTGCTAGTCCCCGCGGCCTCTCCTACGAGCAGTACTTC.

This chain joins TRBV5-8 and TRBJ2-1; 7 bases match TRBD2. CDR3 length: 15 residues. Germline CDR1 is SGHTS and CDR2 is YDEGEE. J gave up 9 bases and V 2 bases, and 11 bases lay outside the gene matches. CDR3 DNA sequence: TGTGCCAGCAGCTTCCCGGGTAGCGGGTCTTTTGAGCAGTTCTTC. It is translated as CASSFPGSGSFEQFF. Looking up the rest from reference TRBV5-8 and TRBJ2-1 gives the full variable domain: EAGVTQSPTHLIKTRGQQATLRCSPISGHTSVYWYQQALGLGLQFLLWYDEGEERNRGNFPPRFSGRQFPNYSSELNVNALELEDSALYLCASSFPGSGSFEQFFGPGTRLTVL.

This chain joins TRBV7-8 and TRBJ1-6, with D possibly being TRBD1 (5 bases). CDR1 is SGHVS, CDR2 FQNEAQ, per germline. The CDR3 loop spans 19 amino acids. The ends were cut back, 5 bases at V and 0 bases at J, with 20 bases in the middle. The CDR3 sequence is CASSVLWTAQGSYNSPLHF. CDR3 DNA sequence: TGTGCCAGCAGCGTCCTTTGGACGGCCCAGGGCTCCTATAATTCACCCCTCCACTTT. Full variable domain (rest looked up from reference TRBV7-8 and TRBJ1-6): GAGVSQSPRYKVAKRGQDVALRCDPISGHVSLFWYQQALGQGPEFLTYFQNEAQLDKSGLPSDRFFAERPEGSVSTLKIQRTQQEDSAVYLCASSVLWTAQGSYNSPLHFGNGTRLTVT.

The CDR3, as DNA: TGTGCCAGCAGCTTAGGGCAGGGGCTCACAGATACGCAGTATTTT. Protein product: CASSLGQGLTDTQYF. The chain uses TRBV7-3 and TRBJ2-3, with a weak D call TRBD1 (6 bases). This CDR3 contains 15 residues. From germline, CDR1 is SGHTA and CDR2 FQGTGA. V was clipped by 2 bases and J by 2 bases, with 11 bases between them. Full variable domain (outside the CDR3, taken from reference TRBV7-3 and TRBJ2-3): GAGVSQTPSNKVTEKGKYVELRCDPISGHTALYWYRQSLGQGPEFLIYFQGTGAADDSGLPNDRFFAVRPEGSVSTLKIQRTERGDSAVYLCASSLGQGLTDTQYFGPGTRLTVL.

Only one count was recorded for this clone. This chain links TRBV6-2 or TRBV6-3 with TRBJ1-2; D might be TRBD1 (6 bases). CDR3 length equals 14 residues. The germline gives CDR1 MNHEY, CDR2 SVGEGT. Trimming took 4 bases from V and 3 from J, leaving 12 bases between them. For the CDR3, the DNA is TGTGCCAGCAGTTTGGGGGCGGAGTACTATGGCTACACCTTC. Residues: CASSLGAEYYGYTF.

The V and J genes are TRBV5-4 and TRBJ1-3, with 9 bases that match TRBD1. There are 15 residues in the CDR3. CDR1 and CDR2 (germline): SGHNT, YYREEE (reference sequence). Trimming took 3 bases from V and 2 from J; bases not matched to a gene: 3. Written as DNA, the CDR3 is TGTGCCAGCAGCTGGGGGACAGGGACTGGAAACACCATATATTTT. Residues: CASSWGTGTGNTIYF.